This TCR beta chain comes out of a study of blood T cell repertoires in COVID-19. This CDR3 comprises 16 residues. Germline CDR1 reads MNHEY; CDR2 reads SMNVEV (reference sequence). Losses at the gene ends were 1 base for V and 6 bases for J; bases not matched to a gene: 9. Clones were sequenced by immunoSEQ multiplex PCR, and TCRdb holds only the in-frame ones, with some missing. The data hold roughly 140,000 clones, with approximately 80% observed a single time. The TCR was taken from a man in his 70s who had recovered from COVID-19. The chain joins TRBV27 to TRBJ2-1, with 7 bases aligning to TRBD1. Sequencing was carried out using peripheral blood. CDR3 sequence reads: CASSLFGAGTVNEQFF. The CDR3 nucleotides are TGTGCCAGCAGTTTATTCGGTGCCGGGACAGTCAATGAGCAGTTCTTC.